These 26 T cell receptor beta chains share one sample of origin, sequenced in a study of T cell responses to AZD1222 COVID-19 vaccine. Clones were read by immunoSEQ multiplex PCR, and TCRdb kept only the in-frame ones, dropping some. The data show roughly 100,000 clones, around 90% seen once. The source was peripheral blood, collected on day 0 of AZD1222 vaccination. The receptors were gathered from an adult in good health.

The V and J genes are TRBV28 and TRBJ1-5; perhaps TRBD1 as D (5 bases). This CDR3 is 13 amino acids long. V lost 7 bases, J lost 7 bases, and 14 bases lay in between. Germline CDR1 and CDR2: MDHEN and SYDVKM. The DNA for the CDR3 is TGTGCCAGCACCCGGGGGGGGTCCCAGCCCCAGCATTTT. It is translated as CASTRGGSQPQHF.

The genes are TRBV27 and TRBJ2-1; D unresolved. Trimming removed 8 bases at V and 3 bases at J, with 20 bases between. The CDR3 has 16 amino acids. Germline loops: CDR1 MNHEY, CDR2 SMNVEV (reference sequence). The CDR3 region has the DNA TGTGCCAGCCGTACCAACTTTGCGGCCGGCTACAATGAGCAGTTCTTC. Protein: CASRTNFAAGYNEQFF.

The chain recombines TRBV18 with TRBJ2-1; 9 bases line up with TRBD2. V was clipped by 5 bases and J by 4 bases; unmatched bases: 9. The germline gives CDR1 KGHSH, CDR2 LQKENI. The CDR3 has 16 residues. The CDR3 bases are TGTGCCAGCTCATCCCGACTAGCGGAGGGGTACAATGAGCAGTTCTTC. Its protein is CASSSRLAEGYNEQFF.

The chain carries TRBV30 and TRBJ2-7, with a weak D call TRBD2 (6 bases). Germline V CDR1 and CDR2: GTSNPN, SVGIG (reference sequence). V was shortened by 2 bases and J by 3 bases, with 11 bases between the two germline ends. This CDR3 is built from 13 residues. This CDR3 reads CAWSFGGVYEQYF. The CDR3 bases are TGTGCCTGGAGTTTTGGCGGGGTCTACGAGCAGTACTTC.

The chain joins TRBV7-9 to TRBJ2-7, with 15 bases matching TRBD2. This CDR3 region has 17 residues. The germline CDR1 and CDR2 sequences are SEHNR and FQNEAQ (reference sequence). V shed 1 base, J shed 3 bases, and the junction held 4 bases outside the gene matches. The CDR3 sequence is CASSLGTSGRADYEQYF. CDR3 DNA: TGTGCCAGCAGCTTAGGGACTAGCGGGAGGGCCGACTACGAGCAGTACTTC.

The chain uses TRBV28 and TRBJ1-3; maybe TRBD1 (6 bases). CDR3 length equals 14 residues. Trimming stripped 8 bases from V and 5 bases from J, with 16 bases between. CDR1 and CDR2 (germline): MDHEN, SYDVKM. The CDR3: CASSKGDGRNTIYF. In DNA form, the CDR3 reads TGTGCCAGCTCCAAGGGGGACGGTCGAAACACCATATATTTT.

V usage is TRBV11-2 and J usage is TRBJ2-2, with 8 positions matching TRBD2. CDR3 size: 15 residues. After removal of 4 bases from V and 6 bases from J, the junction contained 7 bases not matched to a gene. Germline CDR1 reads SGHAT; CDR2 reads FQNNGV. The CDR3 coding sequence is TGTGCCAGCAGCTCTATAGCGGGAATGGCCGGGGAGCTGTTTTTT. Its protein is CASSSIAGMAGELFF.

This chain connects TRBV10-3 to TRBJ1-4; D not resolved. The CDR3 loop spans 14 amino acids. The germline V gene has CDR1 ENHRY and CDR2 SYGVKD. The V end was cut by 3 bases, the J end by 8 bases, with 13 bases between. CDR3: CAISDASGGEKLFF. For the CDR3, the DNA is TGTGCCATCAGTGATGCGTCAGGTGGGGAAAAACTGTTTTTT.

The V and J genes are TRBV12-3 or TRBV12-4 and TRBJ1-2; D remains ambiguous. The CDR3 is 11 amino acids. Between the trimmed V and J ends, which lost 8 bases and 8 bases, there was a span of 12 bases. The CDR3 DNA reads TGTGCCAGCGGAGTCTGGTACGGCTACACCTTC. Residues: CASGVWYGYTF.

Only one count was recorded for this clone. The chain uses TRBV18 and TRBJ1-1; D uncertain. The CDR3 runs 14 residues. Deletions cut 3 bases from V and 4 bases from J, with 12 bases between. From germline, CDR1 is KGHSH and CDR2 LQKENI. Here the CDR3 reads CASSPAGSGTEAFF. The CDR3 DNA sequence: TGTGCCAGCTCACCGGCAGGTTCCGGCACTGAAGCTTTCTTT.

The chain combines TRBV14 with TRBJ2-7; the match to TRBD2 covers 9 bases. The ends lost 4 bases at V and 6 bases at J; junction bases unmatched: 10. The CDR3 length is 15 residues. The V gene's germline CDR1 is SGHDN and CDR2 FVKESK. The CDR3 DNA is TGTGCCAGCAGCCGAACTACGGGACTAGCTTTCGAGCAGTACTTC. It yields the protein CASSRTTGLAFEQYF.

This chain connects TRBV6-6 to TRBJ1-6; no clear D. CDR3 length: 16 amino acids. The V end was cut by 2 bases, the J end by 7 bases, with 15 bases between. Germline loops: CDR1 MNHNY, CDR2 SVGAGI (reference sequence). The CDR3 coding sequence is TGTGCCAGCAGTTACAATCTATACCAGTCGAATTCACCCCTCCACTTT. This gives the protein CASSYNLYQSNSPLHF.

The chain has TRBV27 and TRBJ2-7; D is possibly TRBD1 or TRBD2 (5 bases each). V dropped 0 bases and J dropped 4 bases, with 25 bases sitting between them. The CDR3 is 19 amino acids. Germline CDR1 MNHEY, CDR2 SMNVEV (reference sequence). CDR3 region: CASSLSTSTGALSWYEQYF. The CDR3 DNA is TGTGCCAGCAGTTTATCGACGTCCACCGGGGCCCTGAGTTGGTACGAGCAGTACTTC.

The rearrangement joins TRBV7-8 to TRBJ1-1; D gene uncertain. The CDR3 loop spans 13 amino acids. CDR1 SGHVS and CDR2 FQNEAQ come from the germline V gene. The V end lost 3 bases, the J end lost 0 bases, and 5 bases lay between the germline ends. CDR3 loop: CASSFPLNTEAFF. In nucleotides, the CDR3 is TGTGCCAGCAGCTTCCCGCTGAACACTGAAGCTTTCTTT.

The gene calls are TRBV11-2 and TRBJ1-1; D gene ambiguous. This CDR3 has 12 residues. Per germline, CDR1 SGHAT and CDR2 FQNNGV. Trimming took 1 base from V and 14 from J, leaving 14 bases between them. For the CDR3, the DNA is TGTGCCAGCAGCTTAGTTAGCCAGCGGAGCTTCTTT. It yields the protein CASSLVSQRSFF.

The chain combines TRBV9 with TRBJ2-1; a weak D match, TRBD2 (7 bases). CDR3 length: 18 amino acids. Trimming pared 5 bases from V and 0 bases from J, leaving 21 bases between. Per germline, CDR1 SGDLS and CDR2 YYNGEE. The CDR3 DNA follows: TGTGCCAGCAGACCGGGGGGCGGGGTCGTGAGCTCCTACAATGAGCAGTTCTTC. Protein product: CASRPGGGVVSSYNEQFF.

The chain carries TRBV19 and TRBJ1-6; maybe TRBD1 (5 bases). V dropped 6 bases and J dropped 4 bases, with 7 bases sitting between them. The CDR3 covers 13 residues. Germline CDR1 reads LNHDA; CDR2 reads SQIVND (reference sequence). CDR3: CASSTGYNSPLHF. The CDR3 coding sequence is TGTGCCAGTAGCACAGGTTATAATTCACCCCTCCACTTT.

The rearrangement links TRBV9 to TRBJ2-5; D possibly uses TRBD1 or TRBD2 (5 bases each). Germline-derived CDR1 and CDR2 are SGDLS and YYNGEE. CDR3 size: 14 residues. V was clipped by 4 bases and J by 5 bases, with 15 bases between them. The CDR3 DNA reads as TGTGCCAGCAGCCCGAGGGACCGGAGGGAGACCCAGTACTTC. Translating gives CASSPRDRRETQYF.

This clone was seen once. The chain joins TRBV19 to TRBJ2-7, with D possibly matching TRBD1 (5 bases). Germline-derived CDR1 and CDR2 are LNHDA and SQIVND (reference sequence). This CDR3 has 12 residues. Trimming took off 6 bases at V and 5 bases at J, with 11 bases between the two ends. The DNA for the CDR3 is TGTGCCAGTAGCCCTGGGGCCCACGAGCAGTACTTC. Its translation is CASSPGAHEQYF.

V and J are TRBV4-2 and TRBJ2-5, with unresolved D. With 0 bases removed from V and 7 bases from J, the gap between germline ends came to 15 bases. CDR1 is LGHNA and CDR2 is YNFKEQ in the germline V gene. This CDR3 is built from 15 residues. The CDR3 region is CASSQDQVAKGTQYF. CDR3 coding DNA: TGTGCCAGCAGCCAAGACCAGGTGGCGAAAGGGACCCAGTACTTC.

J is TRBJ2-7 and V is TRBV10-3; 8 bases line up with TRBD2. This CDR3 region has 14 residues. Trimming removed 10 bases from V and 0 bases from J; junction bases left unmatched: 8. CDR1 is ENHRY, CDR2 SYGVKD, per germline. The CDR3 is CATEPGLASYEQYF. For the CDR3, the DNA is TGTGCCACCGAACCTGGACTAGCCTCCTACGAGCAGTACTTC.

The CDR3 nucleotides read TGTGCCAGCAGCCCTAGACAGGCCGATAGCAATCAGCCCCAGCATTTT. The encoded protein is CASSPRQADSNQPQHF. The chain has TRBV7-9 and TRBJ1-5, with D possibly being TRBD1 (6 bases). CDR1 and CDR2 from the germline V gene are SEHNR and FQNEAQ (reference sequence). The CDR3 runs to 16 residues. Trimming removed 5 bases from V and 0 bases from J, with 14 bases in between.

This clone was counted a few times. The chain is built from TRBV3-1 (or the pseudogene TRBV3-2) and TRBJ1-3; D not certain. CDR1 is LGHDT, CDR2 YNNKEL, per germline (reference sequence). Trimming removed 1 base at V and 5 bases at J, with 3 bases between. The CDR3 is 12 amino acids. The DNA of the CDR3 is TGTGCCAGCAGCCAAGCACGAAACACCATATATTTT. It encodes CASSQARNTIYF.

The chain recombines TRBV7-6 with TRBJ1-6, with TRBD1 matching 7 bases. The CDR3 spans 16 residues. Losses at the gene ends were 5 bases for V and 7 bases for J; bases not matched to a gene: 11. Per germline, CDR1 SGHVS and CDR2 FNYEAQ. CDR3 sequence: CASSPQGGRGNSPLHF. The CDR3, as DNA: TGTGCCAGCAGCCCCCAGGGGGGCAGGGGAAATTCACCCCTCCACTTT.

This chain joins TRBV2 and TRBJ1-4, with 10 bases aligning to TRBD1. Trimming cost V 6 bases and J 6 bases; bases outside gene matches: 4. The CDR3 has 14 amino acids. Germline lookup yields CDR1 SNHLY and CDR2 FYNNEI. The CDR3: CASRTGTGDEKLFF. The DNA of the CDR3 is TGTGCCAGCAGGACCGGGACAGGGGATGAAAAACTGTTTTTT. The full variable domain, completed using reference TRBV2 and TRBJ1-4, is EPEVTQTPSHQVTQMGQEVILRCVPISNHLYFYWYRQILGQKVEFLVSFYNNEISEKSEIFDDQFSVERPDGSNFTLKIRSTKLEDSAMYFCASRTGTGDEKLFFGSGTQLSVL.

V is TRBV4-2 and J is TRBJ1-2; 10 bases line up with TRBD1. Looked up from germline, CDR1 is LGHNA and CDR2 is YNFKEQ. V was clipped by 2 bases and J by 7 bases; unmatched bases: 10. This CDR3 contains 16 residues. The chain's CDR3 is CASSQSSGTGVPGYTF. The CDR3 nucleotides are TGTGCCAGCAGCCAATCCTCGGGGACAGGGGTCCCTGGCTACACCTTC.